Shown below are 7 T cell receptor beta chains from a single sample sequenced in a study of T-cell memory formation after mild COVID-19. TCRdb re-derived calls from the 5' RACE reads in MiXCR, one entry per CDR3 protein. Here the sample spans 500,000 to 600,000 distinct CDR3 sequences, approximately 19% being singletons. The sequenced sample was PBMCs or a T cell subset sorted from them (not recorded which). Every receptor here comes from an adult woman who had mild COVID-19 (a few samples of this study predate the infection). Cell type and time point are not known.

This clonotype appeared a few times. The chain has TRBV27 and TRBJ2-7; a weak D match, TRBD1 (6 bases). The CDR3 covers 11 residues. Germline CDR1 is MNHEY and CDR2 is SMNVEV (reference sequence). V was shortened by 5 bases and J by 7 bases, with 9 bases between the two germline ends. CDR3 in DNA: TGTGCCAGCAGTACCACAGGGGAGCAGTACTTC. Residues: CASSTTGEQYF.

This chain joins TRBV14 and TRBJ1-2; D possibly corresponds to TRBD1 (6 bases). Trimming took 4 bases from V and 4 from J, leaving 19 bases between them. CDR3 length equals 16 residues. CDR1 and CDR2 from the germline V gene are SGHDN and FVKESK. The CDR3 sequence is CASSLTPGGRGYGYTF. In nucleotides, the CDR3 is TGTGCCAGCAGCCTCACCCCCGGGGGGCGCGGCTATGGCTACACCTTC.

In its sample, this clonotype was seen many times. The chain carries TRBV5-1 and TRBJ1-6; D remains ambiguous. The V gene lost 3 bases and the J gene lost 8 bases, with 12 bases spanning the gap. Germline V CDR1 and CDR2: SGHRS, YFSETQ. The length of the CDR3 is 14 residues. The CDR3 spells CASSWRSTDSPLHF. The CDR3, as DNA: TGCGCCAGCAGCTGGCGGAGTACCGATTCACCCCTCCACTTT.

This clonotype turned up a few times. The genes are TRBV7-6 and TRBJ1-4; D gene uncertain. The ends were cut back, 5 bases at V and 0 bases at J, with 10 bases in the middle. Germline CDR1 is SGHVS and CDR2 is FNYEAQ. The CDR3 runs to 15 residues. The CDR3 loop reads CASSPRPATNEKLFF. The CDR3 nucleotides read TGTGCCAGCAGCCCCCGGCCCGCAACTAATGAAAAACTGTTTTTT. The full variable domain, its missing parts supplied by reference TRBV7-6 and TRBJ1-4, is GAGVSQSPRYKVTKRGQDVALRCDPISGHVSLYWYRQALGQGPEFLTYFNYEAQQDKSGLPNDRFSAERPEGSISTLTIQRTEQRDSAMYRCASSPRPATNEKLFFGSGTQLSVL.

The rearrangement links TRBV7-9 to TRBJ2-1, with unresolved D. The CDR3 extends over 15 amino acids. Germline CDR1 is SEHNR and CDR2 is FQNEAQ (reference sequence). V shed 0 bases and J shed 9 bases, with 15 bases lying between them. Here the CDR3 DNA reads TGTGCCAGCAGCTTAGCTGACATCATGGGTGGTGAGCAGTTCTTC. Protein: CASSLADIMGGEQFF.

The chain is built from TRBV4-1 and TRBJ1-1, with 7 bases aligning to TRBD1. Germline CDR1 is MGHRA and CDR2 is YSYEKL. The trim removed 4 bases at V and 5 bases at J, leaving 4 bases unmatched. The CDR3 has 13 residues. The CDR3 here is CASSRTGETEAFF. CDR3 nucleotide sequence: TGCGCCAGCAGCCGCACAGGGGAGACTGAAGCTTTCTTT.

The V call is TRBV14, the J call TRBJ2-1, with 7 positions matching TRBD1. This CDR3 is 16 amino acids long. J lost 2 bases, V lost 8 bases, and 12 bases had no gene match. CDR1 and CDR2 (germline): SGHDN, FVKESK. CDR3 region: CASRAQGRGTYNEQFF. The CDR3 DNA reads TGTGCCAGCCGGGCACAGGGCAGGGGGACCTACAATGAGCAGTTCTTC.